A selection of T cell receptor beta chains follows, all from one sample in a study of beta chain features in type 1 diabetes. TCRdb's copy holds only in-frame clones and misses some; the assay was immunoSEQ multiplex PCR. Among about 260,000 clones listed, around 65% were seen once. Specimen: naive CD4+ T cells from blood. The receptors were gathered from a man aged 30 to 45 in good health. Each CDR3 is given with its conserved first and last residue. A D gene is named only where the DNA matches it firmly. Some rows have no size entry. The others give once, few or many, or a class for an expanded clone.

TRBJ1-1 | few | NA | TRBV25-1 | CASSESGREEAFF | TGTGCCAGCAGTGAATCGGGCCGGGAGGAAGCTTTCTTT
TRBJ1-6 | few | NA | TRBV30 | CAWSVQSSPLHF | TGTGCCTGGAGTGTACAATCTTCACCCCTCCACTTT
TRBJ1-5 | NA | NA | TRBV30 | CAWSQQVDQPQHF | TGTGCCTGGAGTCAACAGGTAGATCAGCCCCAGCATTTT
TRBJ2-3 | NA | NA | TRBV12-5 | CASGPGVRSTDTQYF | TGTGCTAGTGGGCCAGGGGTGAGGAGCACAGATACGCAGTATTTT
TRBJ2-7 | NA | TRBD1 | TRBV25-1 | CASSGRDRPYEQYF | TGTGCCAGCAGTGGGCGGGACAGGCCCTACGAGCAGTACTTC
TRBJ2-5 | once | NA | TRBV29-1 | CSVGGDGRSGETQYF | TGCAGCGTCGGAGGGGACGGCCGGTCCGGGGAGACCCAGTACTTC
TRBJ2-5 | NA | NA | TRBV10-3 | CAISESIQGETQYF | TGTGCCATCAGTGAGTCGATCCAGGGAGAGACCCAGTACTTC
TRBJ1-1 | NA | NA | TRBV29-1 | CSVRLNTEAFF | TGCAGCGTACGACTGAACACTGAAGCTTTCTTT
TRBJ2-7 | NA | TRBD1 | TRBV6-6 | CASSKTGAGEQYF | TGTGCCAGCAGTAAGACAGGGGCTGGCGAGCAGTACTTC
TRBJ2-1 | NA | TRBD1 | TRBV28 | CASSLLRTGGEQFF | TGTGCCAGCAGTTTATTACGGACAGGGGGCGAGCAGTTCTTC
TRBJ1-1 | NA | NA | TRBV29-1 | CSVGRRVNTEAFF | TGCAGCGTTGGCCGGCGGGTGAACACTGAAGCTTTCTTT
TRBJ2-5 | NA | TRBD2 | TRBV27 | CASRRRASGAETQYF | TGTGCCAGCAGAAGACGGGCTAGCGGGGCGGAGACCCAGTACTTC
TRBJ2-4 | NA | NA | TRBV29-1 | CSVVGSGVSIQYF | TGCAGCGTTGTAGGTTCGGGGGTTAGCATTCAGTACTTC
TRBJ2-3 | NA | NA | TRBV7-2 | CASSLFTDTQYF | TGTGCCAGCAGCTTGTTCACAGATACGCAGTATTTT
TRBJ2-3 | NA | NA | TRBV28 | CASSWGQRRTDTQYF | TGTGCCAGCAGTTGGGGACAACGTAGAACAGATACGCAGTATTTT
TRBJ2-5 | once | TRBD2 | TRBV4-1 | CASSHPGLAEETQYF | TGCGCCAGCAGCCACCCGGGACTAGCGGAAGAGACCCAGTACTTC
TRBJ2-1 | NA | TRBD2 | TRBV9 | CASSVREGLADNEQFF | TGTGCCAGCAGCGTGAGGGAGGGACTAGCGGACAATGAGCAGTTCTTC
TRBJ1-3 | NA | NA | TRBV7-2 | CASSLVQNTIYF | TGTGCCAGCAGCTTAGTACAAAACACCATATATTTT
TRBJ2-3 | NA | NA | TRBV9 | CASSPLGGQSTDTQYF | TGTGCCAGCAGCCCCTTAGGCGGACAGAGCACAGATACGCAGTATTTT